A selection of T cell receptor beta chains follows, all from one sample in a study of T cell repertoires in cytomegalovirus infection. TCRdb called the reads again in MiXCR, with one record for every CDR3 protein. The sample has 150,000 to 200,000 distinct CDR3 sequences; roughly 27% are singletons. The sample consisted of PBMCs. These receptors originate from a human donor in good health (CMV status not recorded). Some clones in this sample may be carry-over from other donors' samples. Both conserved end residues are part of each CDR3. A D gene is named only where the DNA matches it firmly. For some rows the clone size is stated as once, few or many, or as a class when expanded; others skip it.

>-|TRBJ1-4|TRBV12-3/TRBV12-4|few
TGTGCCAGCAGTCCCCTCTTCCCTAATGAAAAACTGTTTTTT
CASSPLFPNEKLFF
>-|TRBJ1-6|TRBV7-6|many
TGTGCCAGCAGCCCCTCGGCGGGAGGAGGGAGTTCACCCCTCCACTTT
CASSPSAGGGSSPLHF
>-|TRBJ1-1|TRBV5-4|-
TGTGCCAGCAGCTTGGCGGGGGGTAAAAGGACTGAAGCTTTCTTT
CASSLAGGKRTEAFF
>-|TRBJ2-7|TRBV7-6|-
TGTGCCAGCAGCCCCGGAAAGGGGGGCGAGCAGTACTTC
CASSPGKGGEQYF
>-|TRBJ1-2|TRBV7-9|-
TGTGCCAGCAGCTCCGGACGGGGCCCGGTGGATGGCTACACCTTC
CASSSGRGPVDGYTF
>-|TRBJ1-1|TRBV5-1|-
TGCGCCAGCAGCTTAGACGGACTACTGAACACTGAAGCTTTCTTT
CASSLDGLLNTEAFF
>-|TRBJ1-2|TRBV20-1|few
TGCAGTGCTAGACGGACAGAGATCTATGGCTACACCTTC
CSARRTEIYGYTF
>-|TRBJ1-2|TRBV7-2|many
TGTGCCAGCAGCTTAGACCCGGGGCCAGGAAGTGGCTACACCTTC
CASSLDPGPGSGYTF
>-|TRBJ2-7|TRBV11-2|many
TGTGCCAGCAGCTTACTACAGGACGAGCAGTACTTC
CASSLLQDEQYF
>-|TRBJ2-6|TRBV20-1|few
TGCAGTGCTAGAGCGTCTGGGGCCAACGTCCTGACTTTC
CSARASGANVLTF
>-|TRBJ1-1|TRBV29-1|few
TGCAGCGTTGTAGGAGGGATGAACACTGAAGCTTTCTTT
CSVVGGMNTEAFF
>-|TRBJ1-1|TRBV29-1|-
TGCAGCGTTGCTTGGTCGAACACTGAAGCTTTCTTT
CSVAWSNTEAFF
>-|TRBJ1-1|TRBV27|-
TGTGCCAGCAGTTTTTCGGACCTACTGTTCGCCGATGATGCTTTCTTT
CASSFSDLLFADDAFF
>-|TRBJ1-5|TRBV2|few
TGTGCCAGCAGCCGGGAGGGGCCGGGCAATCAGCCCCAGCATTTT
CASSREGPGNQPQHF
>-|TRBJ1-1|TRBV12-3/TRBV12-4|many
TGTGCCAGCAGCCTGGAGAGGGTGACTGAAGCTTTCTTT
CASSLERVTEAFF
>-|TRBJ1-6|TRBV12-3/TRBV12-4|few
TGTGCCAGCAGTTTGGACAATAATTCACCCCTCCACTTT
CASSLDNNSPLHF
>-|TRBJ1-5|TRBV4-1|few
TGCGCCAGCAGCCAAGAGGGCTGGGGCAGCTATCAAAAGCCCCAGCATTTT
CASSQEGWGSYQKPQHF
>TRBD1|TRBJ1-2|TRBV29-1|many
TGCAGCGCCGAATTGGACAGGGAGGACCTTGGCTACACCTTC
CSAELDREDLGYTF
>-|TRBJ2-3|TRBV10-3|-
TGTGCCATCAGTGAGTTCCGCACAGATACGCAGTATTTT
CAISEFRTDTQYF
>TRBD1|TRBJ1-1|TRBV25-1|few
TGTGCCAGCAGTGAATATCATCCAGGGGAGGGGGCGAACACTGAAGCTTTCTTT
CASSEYHPGEGANTEAFF
>-|TRBJ1-1|TRBV6-5|few
TGTGCCAGCAGTTACTCGACGGACCTTCCGGACACTGAAGCTTTCTTT
CASSYSTDLPDTEAFF
>TRBD1|TRBJ1-1|TRBV20-1|many
TGCAGTGCTAGCCCACAGGGGGCGTACACTGAAGCTTTCTTT
CSASPQGAYTEAFF
>TRBD1|TRBJ1-2|TRBV6-5|few
TGTGCCAGCAGTGGAAGCCTGGGACAGAGTAACTATGGCTACACCTTC
CASSGSLGQSNYGYTF
>-|TRBJ1-6|TRBV6-1|-
TGTGCCAGCAGGCGGGACTGGAGCTCCTATAATTCACCCCTCCACTTT
CASRRDWSSYNSPLHF
>TRBD1|TRBJ2-3|TRBV7-8|few
TGTGCCAGCAGGGATACCGCGACAGGGGGTACGCAGTATTTT
CASRDTATGGTQYF
>-|TRBJ1-1|TRBV10-3|few
TGTGCCATCAGTGAAGGGCTCGGGGGTGAAGCTTTCTTT
CAISEGLGGEAFF
>TRBD2|TRBJ2-2|TRBV11-2|-
TGTGCCAGCAGCCTTACTAGCGGGGGCACGGCCGGGGAGCTGTTTTTT
CASSLTSGGTAGELFF
>-|TRBJ1-3|TRBV6-8|-
TGTGCCAGCAGTTACGACCGACCGGGCTCTGGAAACACCATATATTTT
CASSYDRPGSGNTIYF
>-|TRBJ1-2|TRBV12-3/TRBV12-4|-
TGTGCCAGCAGTTTAGACGCTGGCCCTCTCGTTGGTGGCTACATCTTC
CASSLDAGPLVGGYIF